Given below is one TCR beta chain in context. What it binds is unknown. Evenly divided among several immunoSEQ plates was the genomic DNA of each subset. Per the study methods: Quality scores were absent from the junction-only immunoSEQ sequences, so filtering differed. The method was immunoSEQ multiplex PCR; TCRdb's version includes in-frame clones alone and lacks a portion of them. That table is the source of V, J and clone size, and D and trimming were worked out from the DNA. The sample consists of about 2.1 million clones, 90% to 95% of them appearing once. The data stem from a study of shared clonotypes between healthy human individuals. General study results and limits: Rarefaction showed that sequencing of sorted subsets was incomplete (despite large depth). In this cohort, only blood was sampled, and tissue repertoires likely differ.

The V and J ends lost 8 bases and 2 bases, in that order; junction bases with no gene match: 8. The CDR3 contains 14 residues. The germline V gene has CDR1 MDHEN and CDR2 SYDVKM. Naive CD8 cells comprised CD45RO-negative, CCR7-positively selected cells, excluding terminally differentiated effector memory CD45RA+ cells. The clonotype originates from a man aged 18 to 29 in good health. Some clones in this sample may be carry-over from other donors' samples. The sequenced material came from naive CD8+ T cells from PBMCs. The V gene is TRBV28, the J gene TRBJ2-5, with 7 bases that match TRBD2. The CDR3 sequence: CASSPGTTQETQYF. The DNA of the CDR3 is TGTGCCAGCTCACCCGGGACTACACAAGAGACCCAGTACTTC.